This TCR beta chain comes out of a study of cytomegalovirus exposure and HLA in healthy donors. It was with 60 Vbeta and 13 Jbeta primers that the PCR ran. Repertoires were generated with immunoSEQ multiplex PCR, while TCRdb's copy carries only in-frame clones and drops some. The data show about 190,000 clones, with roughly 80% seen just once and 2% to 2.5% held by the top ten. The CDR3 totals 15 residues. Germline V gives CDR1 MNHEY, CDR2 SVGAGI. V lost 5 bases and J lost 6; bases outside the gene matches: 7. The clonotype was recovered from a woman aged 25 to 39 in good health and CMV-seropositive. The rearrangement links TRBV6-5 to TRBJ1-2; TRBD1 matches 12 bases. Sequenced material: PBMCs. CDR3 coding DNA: TGTGCCAGCAGTCTTGGGACAGGGGGCGATAATGGCTACACCTTC. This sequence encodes CASSLGTGGDNGYTF.